This T cell receptor beta chain derives from a study of blood T cell repertoires in COVID-19. For the study at large: There were acute and convalescent COVID-19 samples, and they came from the United States, Italy and Spain. From T cells, B-cell-depleted T cells, or PBMCs came the material, which was cDNA or gDNA.

In the authors' methods: Reference gene primer amplification gave estimated nucleated cell counts. Generated by immunoSEQ multiplex PCR, the TCRdb table keeps only in-frame clones and is missing some. V and J calls and clone size are copied from that table; D and trimming were computed from the DNA. There are roughly 190,000 clones in the sample; 80% to 90% occur only once, and roughly 3.6% lies in the top ten. With 0 bases clipped from V and 8 bases from J, the junction kept 20 bases outside the gene matches. The V gene's germline CDR1 is LNHDA and CDR2 SQIVND (reference sequence). CDR3 length: 20 amino acids.

Sequenced material: peripheral blood. This rearrangement joins TRBV19 to TRBJ2-1; 9 nucleotides agree with TRBD2. The receptor comes from a man aged 18 to 30 with active or convalescent COVID-19. The CDR3 DNA sequence: TGTGCCAGTAGTATAGATTCCGGTACCCCCAGCGGGGGGCGAGGGGATGAGCAGTTCTTC. Protein sequence: CASSIDSGTPSGGRGDEQFF.